Below, 14 T cell receptor beta chains from the same sample are listed, as sequenced in a study of a mutant IDH1 vaccine in newly diagnosed glioma. Their antigens are not known. The table came from immunoSEQ multiplex PCR; TCRdb's copy has only in-frame clones and leaves some out. The sample consists of around 50,000 clones, roughly 84% of them appearing once. As to time point: week 47, end of study. Alongside topical imiquimod, each dose of vaccine comprised 300 ug of mutant IDH1 20-mer peptide. The specimen was PBMCs, collected from a glioma patient whose treatment included an IDH1 peptide vaccine. The receptors stem from a woman aged 25 to 39 with glioma. Some clones in this sample may be carry-over from other donors' samples.

This sequence joins TRBV27 and TRBJ2-7, with D possibly being TRBD2 (6 bases). V lost 5 bases to trimming and J lost 6 bases, with 14 bases between them. The V gene's germline CDR1 is MNHEY and CDR2 SMNVEV (reference sequence). CDR3 length: 13 residues. The CDR3 spells CASSIGDGGEQYF. CDR3 coding DNA: TGTGCCAGCAGTATTGGGGACGGGGGCGAGCAGTACTTC.

The chain recombines TRBV13 with TRBJ1-3; the D gene is possibly TRBD1 (5 bases). Germline V gene data show CDR1 as PRHDT and CDR2 as FYEKMQ (reference sequence). There are 15 residues in the CDR3. Deletions cut 8 bases from V and 0 bases from J, with 14 bases between. The CDR3 DNA is TGTGCCAGCTTGCAGGGTCCGACCTCTGGAAACACCATATATTTT. Translated: CASLQGPTSGNTIYF.

The chain couples TRBV5-1 to TRBJ2-3; 12 bases agree with TRBD2. Germline V gene data show CDR1 as SGHRS and CDR2 as YFSETQ. Trimming removed 0 bases from V and 0 bases from J; junction bases left unmatched: 2. The CDR3 runs 17 residues. CDR3 in amino acids: CASSLGTSGASTDTQYF. The CDR3 region has the DNA TGCGCCAGCAGCTTGGGGACTAGCGGGGCTAGCACAGATACGCAGTATTTT.

The chain couples TRBV28 to TRBJ1-2; D not resolved. The CDR3 covers 15 residues. In germline, CDR1 is MDHEN, CDR2 SYDVKM. Trimming removed 1 base at V and 4 bases at J, with 13 bases between. The CDR3 loop is CASSLLRQVAYGYTF. In nucleotides, the CDR3 is TGTGCCAGCAGTTTATTGAGGCAGGTGGCCTATGGCTACACCTTC.

This chain links TRBV5-6 with TRBJ1-3, with a weak D call TRBD1 (5 bases). Between the trimmed V and J ends, which lost 4 bases and 0 bases, there was a span of 11 bases. Germline CDR1 reads SGHDT; CDR2 reads YYEEEE. There are 15 residues in the CDR3. DNA for the CDR3: TGTGCCAGCAGCAGGGGCGGGGTCTCTGGAAACACCATATATTTT. Protein sequence: CASSRGGVSGNTIYF.

The chain employs TRBV5-4 and TRBJ2-5; 9 positions match TRBD2. CDR3 length: 14 residues. Per germline, CDR1 SGHNT and CDR2 YYREEE (reference sequence). V lost 5 bases to trimming and J lost 5 bases; unmatched junction nucleotides: 7. Written as DNA, the CDR3 is TGTGCCAGCAGACCGGGACTAGCTGGGGAGACCCAGTACTTC. Translation gives CASRPGLAGETQYF.

The rearrangement joins TRBV6-1 to TRBJ1-5; no definite D call. This CDR3 comprises 15 residues. Germline V gene lookup returns CDR1 MNHNS and CDR2 SASEGT. The ends were cut back, 5 bases at V and 0 bases at J, with 11 bases in the middle. CDR3 nucleotides: TGTGCCAGCAGTCAAATGGGTCATAGCAATCAGCCCCAGCATTTT. Protein product: CASSQMGHSNQPQHF.

V and J are TRBV6-1 and TRBJ2-1; TRBD1 agrees at 7 bases. Germline-derived CDR1 and CDR2 are MNHNS and SASEGT. V was clipped by 4 bases and J by 4 bases; unmatched bases: 10. This CDR3 is 16 amino acids long. In DNA, the CDR3 is TGTGCCAGCAGTGCCAACAGGGGTGATCTTTACAATGAGCAGTTCTTC. This codes for CASSANRGDLYNEQFF.

This clone was seen only a few times. The chain uses TRBV6-5 and TRBJ1-2; the D gene is possibly TRBD1 (6 bases). The CDR3 has 15 residues. V was cut by 4 bases and J by 0 bases, with 12 bases left in between. Per germline, CDR1 MNHEY and CDR2 SVGAGI. For the CDR3, the DNA is TGTGCCAGCAGTTTTCAGGGGCACTCTAACTATGGCTACACCTTC. This encodes CASSFQGHSNYGYTF.

This chain joins TRBV28 and TRBJ1-5; 9 bases match TRBD1. This CDR3 contains 16 residues. V was pared by 3 bases and J by 6 bases, with 9 bases of the junction left unmatched. The germline V gene has CDR1 MDHEN and CDR2 SYDVKM. The CDR3 DNA follows: TGTGCCAGCAGTTTCTCCACAGGGGGCTTGGGTCAGCCCCAGCATTTT. Amino acids: CASSFSTGGLGQPQHF.

The V call is TRBV4-1, the J call TRBJ2-7; TRBD2 matches at 11 bases. The germline V gene has CDR1 MGHRA and CDR2 YSYEKL. The CDR3 consists of 19 residues. Losses at the gene ends were 1 base for V and 9 bases for J; bases not matched to a gene: 20. The CDR3: CASSQARGLADQSGQGQYF. The CDR3 nucleotides read TGCGCCAGCAGCCAAGCCCGGGGACTAGCGGACCAGTCGGGTCAGGGGCAGTACTTC.

V usage is TRBV7-9 and J usage is TRBJ2-5; D may be TRBD1 or TRBD2 (5 bases each). V gave up 1 base and J gave up 6 bases, with 12 bases separating them. CDR1 and CDR2 (germline): SEHNR, FQNEAQ (reference sequence). CDR3 length: 14 residues. The CDR3 nucleotides read TGTGCCAGCAGCTTAGGATTCGGGGACCAGACCCAGTACTTC. Protein: CASSLGFGDQTQYF.

CDR3 amino acids: CASSQPNEKLFF. Written as DNA, the CDR3 is TGTGCCAGCAGTCAACCGAATGAAAAACTGTTTTTT. The chain combines TRBV27 with TRBJ1-4; D remains ambiguous. The V and J ends lost 5 bases and 5 bases respectively, with 6 bases between them. This CDR3 region has 12 residues. CDR1 and CDR2 (germline): MNHEY, SMNVEV (reference sequence).

In its sample, this clone was seen a few times. V is TRBV2 and J is TRBJ1-2; the D gene is possibly TRBD1 (6 bases). CDR3 length equals 14 residues. The germline CDR1 and CDR2 sequences are SNHLY and FYNNEI. Trimming left V 8 bases short and J 1 base short, with 14 bases between. The CDR3 reads CASQSGTLNYGYTF. In nucleotides, the CDR3 is TGTGCCAGCCAGTCCGGGACACTTAACTATGGCTACACCTTC.